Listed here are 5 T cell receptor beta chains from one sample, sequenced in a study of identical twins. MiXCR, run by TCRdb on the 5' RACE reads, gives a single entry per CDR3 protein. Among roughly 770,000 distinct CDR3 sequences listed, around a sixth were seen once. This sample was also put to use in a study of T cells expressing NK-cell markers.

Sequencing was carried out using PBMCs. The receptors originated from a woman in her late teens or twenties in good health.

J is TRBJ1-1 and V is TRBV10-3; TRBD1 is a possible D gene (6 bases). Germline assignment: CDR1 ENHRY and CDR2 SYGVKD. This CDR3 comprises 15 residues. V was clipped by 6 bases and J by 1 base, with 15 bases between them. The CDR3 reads CAIRDPGQPNTEAFF. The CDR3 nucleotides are TGTGCCATCAGGGACCCCGGACAGCCGAACACTGAAGCTTTCTTT.

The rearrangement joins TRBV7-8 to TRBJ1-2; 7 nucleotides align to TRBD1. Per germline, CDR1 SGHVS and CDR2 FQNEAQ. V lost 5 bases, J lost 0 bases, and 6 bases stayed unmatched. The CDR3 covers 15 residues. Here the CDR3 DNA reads TGTGCCAGCAGCAAAGGGGACAGTACTAACTATGGCTACACCTTC. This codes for CASSKGDSTNYGYTF.

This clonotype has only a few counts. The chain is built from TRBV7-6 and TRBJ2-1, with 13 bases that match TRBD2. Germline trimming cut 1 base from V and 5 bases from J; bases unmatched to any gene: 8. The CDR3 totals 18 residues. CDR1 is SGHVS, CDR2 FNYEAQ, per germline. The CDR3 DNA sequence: TGTGCCAGCAGCTTAGACCGGACTAGCGGGGGTTTCCACAATGAGCAGTTCTTC. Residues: CASSLDRTSGGFHNEQFF.

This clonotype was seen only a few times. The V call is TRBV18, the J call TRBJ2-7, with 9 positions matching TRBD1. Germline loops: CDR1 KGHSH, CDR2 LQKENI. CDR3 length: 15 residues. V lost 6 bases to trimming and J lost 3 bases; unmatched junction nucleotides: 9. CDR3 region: CASSQGQGKLYEQYF. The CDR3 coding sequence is TGTGCCAGCTCCCAGGGACAGGGAAAACTCTACGAGCAGTACTTC.

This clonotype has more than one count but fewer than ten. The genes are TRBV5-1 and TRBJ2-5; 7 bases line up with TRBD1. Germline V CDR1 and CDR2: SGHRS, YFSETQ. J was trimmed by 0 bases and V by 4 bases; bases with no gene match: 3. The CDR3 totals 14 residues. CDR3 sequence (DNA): TGCGCCAGCAGCCGACAGGGCAACCAAGAGACCCAGTACTTC. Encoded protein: CASSRQGNQETQYF.